This T cell receptor (beta chain) was recorded in a study of CD8 T cells in Susac syndrome. Study outcomes and limitations: In its TCR sequencing and HLA analysis, the study acknowledged that the number of individuals was relatively small.

The CDR3 extends over 16 amino acids. CDR1 and CDR2 from the germline V gene are LGHNA and YNFKEQ. V was shortened by 1 base and J by 4 bases, with 16 bases between the two germline ends. With random hexamers, reverse transcription was performed on roughly 0.45 to 1 ug of RNA. The amplification used immunoSEQ multiplex PCR on TCR beta CDR3; it spanned 54 Vbeta and 13 Jbeta. TCRdb re-called the immunoSEQ multiplex PCR reads through MiXCR, storing one row per CDR3 protein. The sample holds roughly 110,000 distinct CDR3 sequences, just under 95% seen once. Comments on this clonotype: Its antigen is unknown.

The specimen sequenced was CD8+ T cells from PBMCs. The rearrangement joins TRBV4-2 to TRBJ1-1; possibly TRBD1 for D (6 bases). This clonotype was obtained from a human donor in good health. The CDR3 sequence is CASSQGQQGRPTEAFF. DNA of the CDR3: TGTGCCAGCAGCCAAGGACAGCAGGGGAGACCCACTGAAGCTTTCTTT.